The 16 T cell receptor beta chains given below trace back to one sample, sequenced in a study of shared clonotypes between healthy human individuals. Clones were sequenced by immunoSEQ multiplex PCR, and TCRdb holds only the in-frame ones, with some missing. The data contain just over 2,000,000 clones, roughly 95% of them singletons. The sequenced material came from naive CD4+ T cells sorted from blood. Subset in this sample: CD45RA+ positively selected. All receptors derive from a man between 18 and 29 years old in good health.

The chain is built from TRBV11-2 and TRBJ2-4, with no clear D. V lost 5 bases and J lost 5, with 10 bases in between. CDR1 SGHAT and CDR2 FQNNGV come from the germline V gene. This CDR3 is built from 13 residues. For the CDR3, the DNA is TGTGCCAGCAGCGTGGGCAGAGAAAACATTCAGTACTTC. Residues: CASSVGRENIQYF.

The gene calls are TRBV2 and TRBJ2-1; D is unclear. From germline, CDR1 is SNHLY and CDR2 FYNNEI. The germline V and J ends were trimmed by 6 bases and 0 bases, with 6 bases remaining between them. The CDR3 totals 13 residues. Here the CDR3 reads CASSKDSYNEQFF. The CDR3 DNA reads as TGTGCCAGCAGCAAAGACTCCTACAATGAGCAGTTCTTC.

This chain joins TRBV11-3 and TRBJ2-2; 8 bases are a match to TRBD2. The CDR3 covers 16 residues. Unmatched junction bases numbered 14, after V lost 4 bases and J lost 10 bases. The germline V gene has CDR1 SGHNT and CDR2 YENEEA. The CDR3 region has the DNA TGTGCCAGCAGCTCGAGTCGGGGGGGATCATTGGAGGAGCTGTTTTTT. This encodes CASSSSRGGSLEELFF.

The chain combines TRBV6-6 with TRBJ2-2, with D possibly matching TRBD2 (7 bases). The germline V gene encodes CDR1 MNHNY and CDR2 SVGAGI (reference sequence). The CDR3 sequence is 14 residues long. The V end lost 6 bases, the J end lost 6 bases, and 14 bases lay between the germline ends. The CDR3 bases are TGTGCCAGCAGCCCTAGGGGGGGCCCCGGGGAGCTGTTTTTT. It translates to CASSPRGGPGELFF.

This chain links TRBV18 with TRBJ1-3; D is possibly TRBD1 (5 bases). Trimming shortened V by 6 bases and J by 0 bases, and 15 bases separated the two germline ends. CDR3 length equals 16 residues. CDR1 and CDR2 (germline): KGHSH, LQKENI. CDR3 protein: CASSSLGTGSGNTIYF. The CDR3 bases are TGTGCCAGCTCCTCTCTGGGGACCGGCTCTGGAAACACCATATATTTT.

The chain couples TRBV5-6 to TRBJ1-1; maybe TRBD1 (5 bases). Germline V gene sequence: CDR1 SGHDT, CDR2 YYEEEE. V was clipped by 4 bases and J by 1 base, with 11 bases between them. The CDR3 is made up of 14 amino acids. CDR3 amino acids: CASSPAGRNTEAFF. CDR3 sequence (DNA): TGTGCCAGCAGCCCTGCGGGACGGAACACTGAAGCTTTCTTT. The whole variable domain, remainder taken from reference TRBV5-6 and TRBJ1-1, is DAGVTQSPTHLIKTRGQQVTLRCSPKSGHDTVSWYQQALGQGPQFIFQYYEEEERQRGNFPDRFSGHQFPNYSSELNVNALLLGDSALYLCASSPAGRNTEAFFGQGTRLTVV.

This rearrangement joins TRBV6-7 to TRBJ1-4, with D possibly TRBD1 on 5 matching bases. TRBV6-7 has ORF status, its function being uncertain. The ends were cut back, 8 bases at V and 10 bases at J, with 17 bases in the middle. CDR3 length equals 13 residues. As DNA, the CDR3 is TGTGCCAGCTTCGGGGCCCTTCCCGTAAAACTGTTTTTT. Translated: CASFGALPVKLFF.

This clone has a single count. The chain carries TRBV10-3 and TRBJ2-5, with a possible D match to TRBD1 (5 bases). With 3 bases removed from V and 5 bases from J, the gap between germline ends came to 10 bases. CDR3 length: 13 amino acids. Germline lookup yields CDR1 ENHRY and CDR2 SYGVKD. This CDR3 reads CAISDMTVETQYF. Written as DNA, the CDR3 is TGTGCCATCAGTGATATGACAGTGGAGACCCAGTACTTC.

The rearrangement links TRBV7-2 to TRBJ2-1; D remains ambiguous. V gave up 4 bases and J gave up 7 bases, with 5 bases separating them. The CDR3 runs 11 residues. The germline V gene encodes CDR1 SGHTA and CDR2 FQGNSA. For the CDR3, the DNA is TGTGCCAGCAGCTCCAGGAATGAGCAGTTCTTC. Translated: CASSSRNEQFF. The whole variable domain, remainder taken from reference TRBV7-2 and TRBJ2-1, is GAGVSQSPSNKVTEKGKDVELRCDPISGHTALYWYRQSLGQGLEFLIYFQGNSAPDKSGLPSDRFSAERTGGSVSTLTIQRTQQEDSAVYLCASSSRNEQFFGPGTRLTVL.

The CDR3 DNA reads as TGCGCCAGCAGCGCCTTACCGGGACTAGCGAGAGATACGCAGTATTTT. It codes for CASSALPGLARDTQYF. J is TRBJ2-3 and V is TRBV4-1; TRBD2 matches 10 bases. This CDR3 comprises 16 residues. V lost 5 bases and J lost 5; bases outside the gene matches: 10. Germline V gene data show CDR1 as MGHRA and CDR2 as YSYEKL.

The chain recombines TRBV11-2 with TRBJ2-1; 9 bases are a match to TRBD1. From germline, CDR1 is SGHAT and CDR2 FQNNGV. V gave up 5 bases and J gave up 1 base; unmatched junction bases: 9. CDR3 length equals 17 residues. The CDR3 reads CASSPWTGDGSYNEQFF. The CDR3 DNA is TGTGCCAGCAGCCCCTGGACAGGGGATGGGTCCTACAATGAGCAGTTCTTC.

The chain joins TRBV18 to TRBJ2-4, with D possibly matching TRBD2 (6 bases). V lost 2 bases and J lost 8, with 28 bases in between. The germline CDR1 and CDR2 sequences are KGHSH and LQKENI. The length of the CDR3 is 19 residues. CDR3 bases: TGTGCCAGCTCACCAACGTTAGGACTACAAAGCGAGTCCGGAGACATTCAGTACTTC. Translating gives CASSPTLGLQSESGDIQYF.

The chain recombines TRBV5-1 with TRBJ1-1, with D possibly matching TRBD1 (6 bases). The length of the CDR3 is 15 residues. Per the germline V gene, CDR1 is SGHRS and CDR2 is YFSETQ. Trimming took 4 bases from V and 4 from J, leaving 17 bases between them. The DNA of the CDR3 is TGCGCCAGCAGCACGGGGACAAGAGGTGCCACTGAAGCTTTCTTT. This translates into CASSTGTRGATEAFF.

The chain uses TRBV7-9 and TRBJ1-1; tentatively, D is TRBD1 (5 bases). CDR1 SEHNR and CDR2 FQNEAQ come from the germline V gene (reference sequence). Between the trimmed V and J ends, which lost 1 base and 0 bases, there was a span of 6 bases. This CDR3 spans 14 amino acids. CDR3 nucleotides: TGTGCCAGCAGCTTAGGGGGGATGAACACTGAAGCTTTCTTT. Translated, it gives CASSLGGMNTEAFF.

This chain links TRBV2 with TRBJ2-3, with D unclear. The CDR3 runs 12 residues. Trimming pared 5 bases from V and 4 bases from J, leaving 7 bases between. The germline gives CDR1 SNHLY, CDR2 FYNNEI. CDR3 nucleotides: TGTGCCAGCAGTCCTATTGCAGATACGCAGTATTTT. Protein sequence: CASSPIADTQYF.

The rearrangement uses TRBV9 and TRBJ1-2; 8 nucleotides align to TRBD1. This CDR3 has 16 amino acids. The germline CDR1 and CDR2 sequences are SGDLS and YYNGEE. V lost 4 bases to trimming and J lost 4 bases; unmatched junction nucleotides: 12. Written as DNA, the CDR3 is TGTGCCAGCAGCCCTCAGGGGGCAGCCGTTCCCTATGGCTACACCTTC. This gives the protein CASSPQGAAVPYGYTF. Drawing the rest from reference TRBV9 and TRBJ1-2, the complete variable domain is DSGVTQTPKHLITATGQRVTLRCSPRSGDLSVYWYQQSLDQGLQFLIQYYNGEERAKGNILERFSAQQFPDLHSELNLSSLELGDSALYFCASSPQGAAVPYGYTFGSGTRLTVV.